This T cell receptor (beta chain) was documented in a study of blood T cell repertoires in COVID-19. Whole-study context: In each case, the material was cDNA or gDNA derived from T cells, B-cell-depleted T cells, or PBMCs.

The CDR3 runs to 14 residues. Per the germline V gene, CDR1 is MNHEY and CDR2 is SVGAGI. V shed 6 bases and J shed 7 bases, with 16 bases lying between them. The method was immunoSEQ multiplex PCR; TCRdb's version includes in-frame clones alone and lacks a portion of them. The sample consists of some 300,000 clones, 88% of them appearing once. Participant age was roughly 18 to 95 years, and participants resided in roughly 25 US areas. Participants were placed into cohorts based on the clinical history they reported. Specimen: PBMCs or T cells enriched from blood (not recorded which). V is TRBV6-5 and J is TRBJ1-5, with TRBD1 as a possible D gene (6 bases). The TCR comes from a young woman who had recovered from COVID-19. The CDR3 spells CASSRAGAAQPQHF. CDR3 DNA: TGTGCCAGCAGCCGGGCGGGGGCTGCGCAGCCCCAGCATTTT.